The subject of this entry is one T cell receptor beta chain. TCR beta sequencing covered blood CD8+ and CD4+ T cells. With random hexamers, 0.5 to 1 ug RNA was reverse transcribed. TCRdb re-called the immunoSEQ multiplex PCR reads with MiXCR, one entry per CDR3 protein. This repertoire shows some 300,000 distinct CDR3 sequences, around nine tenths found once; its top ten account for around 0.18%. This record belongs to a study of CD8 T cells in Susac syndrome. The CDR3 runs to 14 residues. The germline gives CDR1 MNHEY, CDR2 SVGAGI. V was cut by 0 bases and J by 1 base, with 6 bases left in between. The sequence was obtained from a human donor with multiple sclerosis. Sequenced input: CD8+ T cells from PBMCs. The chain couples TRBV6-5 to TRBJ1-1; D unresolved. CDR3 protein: CASSYSGENTEAFF. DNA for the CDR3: TGTGCCAGCAGTTACTCAGGAGAGAACACTGAAGCTTTCTTT.